This T cell receptor beta chain was captured in a study of blood T cell repertoires in COVID-19 (dated by TCRdb to about 2020). In the study overall: Collaborator samples came from the United States, Italy and Spain and covered acute and convalescent phases of COVID-19. Deeply sampled blood TCRbeta repertoires from subjects exposed to, actively infected with, or recovered from COVID-19 were included in the dataset. The material from the prospective study consisted of cDNA or gDNA derived from T cells, B-cell-depleted T cells, or PBMCs. The samples were drawn from the first 160 participants of the ongoing ImmuneRACE study and from more than 1,000 subjects provided by 6 global collaborators. The repertoires were made available in a free public database intended to serve as a resource for research on the immune response to SARS-CoV-2. Nearly every sample came with metadata listing a de-identified subject ID, COVID-19 status, age in years and sex. HLA class I and class II types, where available, came from metadata supplied by the sample provider rather than from assay-based typing.

At one collaborating source in Seattle, patients were enrolled during active infection and were followed longitudinally through the course of disease. The collaborating institutions used their own protocols to collect whole blood in K2EDTA tubes. For TCRbeta analysis, collaborator samples were shipped as frozen whole blood, as isolated PBMCs, or as DNA extracted from either sample type. The germline V gene yields SGHDT for CDR1 and YYEEEE for CDR2. From the cysteine up to the phenylalanine, the CDR3 has a length of 17 residues. Here the CDR3 DNA is all that survives: 51 bases in frame from base 1. Between the V and J ends, shortened by 3 bases and 0 bases respectively, the junction contains 16 bases. Only a few counts were recorded for this clone. Which antigen it targets is not known. Per-nucleotide qualities are absent, and no much larger clonotype sits a single base away. The full study reports these points: How much clinical and demographic metadata was included differed by source and by participant, and the metadata was provided uncurated.

TCRbeta CDR3 regions were amplified from genomic DNA by means of the immunoSEQ Assay, a bias-controlled multiplex PCR. From the authors' description of their analysis: Within the assay, amplification of reference gene primers was used to estimate how many nucleated cells each sample contained. Sequence reads were collapsed and filtered to measure the absolute abundance of every unique TCRbeta CDR3 rearrangement. For each sample, productive Simpson clonality was calculated as the square root of Simpson's diversity index across productive rearrangements. Sourced from immuneACCESS, this table was stored by TCRdb with only in-frame sequences that have V and J called. A share of the clones is absent; for the studies checked, an unresolved V gene accounts for under half, and the remainder has no known explanation. Clone size and V and J calls were adopted from that table, with D and trimming inferred from the DNA. The sample table holds fewer than 350,000 clones, of which around 89% were seen once. Of the sample, 1.5% to 2% falls within the top ten clones.

The sequence links TRBV5-6 to TRBJ2-4; perhaps TRBD2 is the D gene, with 5 bases matching. Specimen: peripheral blood. This TCR was recovered from a woman aged 25 to 45 with COVID-19, enrolled during active disease. The CDR3 reads as follows: CASSSFGMHLAKNIQYF. The base sequence is TGTGCCAGCAGCTCGTTCGGGATGCATCTAGCCAAAAACATTCAGTACTTC.